The 20 T cell receptor beta chains below were found in one sample sequenced in a study of T cells in Graves' hyperthyroidism and ophthalmopathy. Researchers took RNA transcripts and amplified the TCR beta CDR3 regions from them. HTBI primers drove first-round RT-PCR of the TCR CDR3. MiXCR, run by TCRdb on the multiplex PCR reads, gives a single entry per CDR3 protein. In the table there are 500,000 or so distinct CDR3 sequences, roughly 17% of which are singletons. The sequencing sample was made of blood. These receptors came from a woman between 18 and 30 years old with Graves' ophthalmopathy.

This clonotype was seen repeatedly, ten times or more. The CDR3 sequence is CASSERADNEQFF. The DNA of the CDR3 is TGTGCCAGCAGTGAAAGAGCCGACAATGAGCAGTTCTTC. The chain carries TRBV2 and TRBJ2-1, with D unclear. Trimming took 2 bases from V and 5 from J, leaving 7 bases between them. CDR3 length: 13 residues. Germline CDR1 reads SNHLY; CDR2 reads FYNNEI.

The chain couples TRBV3-1 to TRBJ1-2, with D perhaps TRBD1 (6 bases). Germline values: CDR1 LGHDT, CDR2 YNNKEL (reference sequence). V gave up 10 bases and J gave up 3 bases, with 15 bases separating them. This CDR3 has 13 residues. CDR3 in amino acids: CATSLGGDYGYTF. The CDR3 coding sequence is TGTGCCACCAGTCTGGGGGGCGACTATGGCTACACCTTC.

This clonotype has ten or more counts. The CDR3 loop reads CASSQTGGWETQYF. Written as DNA, the CDR3 is TGTGCCAGCAGCCAGACAGGGGGCTGGGAGACCCAGTACTTC. The rearrangement joins TRBV3-1 to TRBJ2-5; 10 bases fit TRBD1. The V segment lost 3 bases and the J segment 5 bases; nucleotides outside the gene matches: 3. The germline gives CDR1 LGHDT, CDR2 YNNKEL (reference sequence). CDR3 length: 14 residues.

This clonotype was picked up many times. This chain uses TRBV20-1 with TRBJ2-7, with D possibly being TRBD1 (6 bases). The CDR3 sequence is 14 residues long. Trimming cost V 5 bases and J 1 base, with 15 bases left between them. CDR1 is DFQATT and CDR2 is SNEGSKA in the germline V gene (reference sequence). The CDR3 coding sequence is TGCAGTGCTGTCGGGACACTGAATTCCTACGAGCAGTACTTC. It specifies CSAVGTLNSYEQYF.

This rearrangement joins TRBV18 to TRBJ2-6; D is uncertain. This CDR3 region has 13 residues. Per the germline V gene, CDR1 is KGHSH and CDR2 is LQKENI. Trimming removed 0 bases from V and 3 bases from J, with 0 bases in between. The CDR3 DNA follows: TGTGCCAGCTCACCACCTGGGGCCAACGTCCTGACTTTC. This encodes CASSPPGANVLTF.

Only a few counts were recorded for this clonotype. The chain recombines TRBV20-1 with TRBJ1-4, with 9 bases that match TRBD1. This CDR3 is built from 14 residues. From germline, CDR1 is DFQATT and CDR2 SNEGSKA (reference sequence). V trimming: 3 bases; J trimming: 7 bases; junction bases outside the gene matches: 6. CDR3 in amino acids: CSARSGTGPEKLFF. For the CDR3, the DNA is TGCAGTGCTAGGTCCGGGACAGGGCCTGAAAAACTGTTTTTT.

The table lists this clonotype with many counts. The chain carries TRBV11-2 and TRBJ2-2; 7 nucleotides agree with TRBD1. Germline-derived CDR1 and CDR2 are SGHAT and FQNNGV. This CDR3 is 15 amino acids long. V was pared by 2 bases and J by 4 bases, with 4 bases of the junction left unmatched. The DNA for the CDR3 is TGTGCCAGCAGCTTATCGGCAGGGGGCACCGGGGAGCTGTTTTTT. This translates into CASSLSAGGTGELFF. The whole variable domain, filled in from reference TRBV11-2 and TRBJ2-2, reads EAGVAQSPRYKIIEKRQSVAFWCNPISGHATLYWYQQILGQGPKLLIQFQNNGVVDDSQLPKDRFSAERLKGVDSTLKIQPAKLEDSAVYLCASSLSAGGTGELFFGEGSRLTVL.

The chain is built from TRBV29-1 and TRBJ2-2; 8 nucleotides match TRBD2. The length of the CDR3 is 13 residues. V shed 6 bases and J 6 bases; nucleotides not matched to a gene: 6. From germline, CDR1 is SQVTM and CDR2 ANQGSEA. The CDR3 DNA is TGCAGCGTCAAAACCGGGAGGGCCGGGGAGCTGTTTTTT. Translating it yields CSVKTGRAGELFF.

This clonotype was recorded many times. The chain combines TRBV28 with TRBJ2-1; tentatively, D is TRBD2 (5 bases). Germline CDR1 MDHEN, CDR2 SYDVKM. This CDR3 is built from 12 residues. Deletions cut 5 bases from V and 7 bases from J, with 9 bases between. This CDR3 reads CASSNGINEQFF. The DNA of the CDR3 is TGTGCCAGCAGTAACGGGATAAATGAGCAGTTCTTC.

The chain has TRBV27 and TRBJ1-2, with 7 bases lining up with TRBD1. Per germline, CDR1 MNHEY and CDR2 SMNVEV (reference sequence). V lost 4 bases to trimming and J lost 4 bases; unmatched junction nucleotides: 3. The CDR3 loop spans 13 amino acids. The CDR3 region has the DNA TGTGCCAGCAGTTCGAACAGGGGCTATGGCTACACCTTC. Translation gives CASSSNRGYGYTF.

There are many counts of this clonotype. This sequence joins TRBV28 and TRBJ1-1; 7 nucleotides line up with TRBD1. The length of the CDR3 is 17 residues. V dropped 5 bases and J dropped 0; count of bases not matched to a gene: 12. Germline CDR1 reads MDHEN; CDR2 reads SYDVKM. The CDR3 DNA reads TGTGCCAGCAGTCGGAGACAGGGTCCCTTTTTGAACACTGAAGCTTTCTTT. Translated, it gives CASSRRQGPFLNTEAFF.

The table lists this clonotype with a few counts. In DNA, the CDR3 is TGTGCCAGCAGCTTAGTTCCGGGAGATGGTACAGATACGCAGTATTTT. The encoded protein is CASSLVPGDGTDTQYF. This rearrangement joins TRBV7-9 to TRBJ2-3; D is possibly TRBD2 (6 bases). The CDR3 consists of 16 residues. Deletions cut 1 base from V and 3 bases from J, with 14 bases between. Germline assignment: CDR1 SEHNR and CDR2 FQNEAQ (reference sequence).

The V gene is TRBV9, the J gene TRBJ1-3; a weak D match, TRBD1 (5 bases). The CDR3 is made up of 15 amino acids. The germline V gene encodes CDR1 SGDLS and CDR2 YYNGEE. Trimming stripped 5 bases from V and 1 base from J, with 13 bases between. CDR3 in DNA: TGTGCCAGCAGTGGGGGATACAGGTCTGGAAACACCATATATTTT. Translating it yields CASSGGYRSGNTIYF.

This clonotype was picked up many times. This chain uses TRBV7-2 with TRBJ2-4; TRBD2 aligns across 11 bases. The J segment lost 1 base and the V segment lost 1 base, leaving 0 bases of the junction unmatched. Germline lookup yields CDR1 SGHTA and CDR2 FQGNSA. This CDR3 spans 16 amino acids. The CDR3 coding sequence is TGTGCCAGCAGCTTAGGGACTAGCGGGGCCAAAAACATTCAGTACTTC. It is translated as CASSLGTSGAKNIQYF.

The chain is built from TRBV30 and TRBJ1-1; TRBD1 matches at 10 bases. The CDR3 extends over 12 amino acids. Trimming cost V 3 bases and J 10 bases; bases outside gene matches: 5. Germline CDR1 reads GTSNPN; CDR2 reads SVGIG (reference sequence). Here the CDR3 reads CAWSRQGAPAFF. The CDR3 DNA reads TGTGCCTGGAGCAGACAGGGGGCACCAGCTTTCTTT. The complete variable domain, with remaining parts taken from reference TRBV30 and TRBJ1-1, reads SQTIHQWPATLVQPVGSPLSLECTVEGTSNPNLYWYRQAAGRGLQLLFYSVGIGQISSEVPQNLSASRPQDRQFILSSKKLLLSDSGFYLCAWSRQGAPAFFGQGTRLTVV.

As regards this clonotype: A much larger clonotype is one base distant, so this may be a read error. The chain recombines TRBV7-2 with TRBJ2-3; 10 bases align to TRBD2. Germline V gene data show CDR1 as SGHTA and CDR2 as FQGNSA. CDR3 length: 15 residues. The V gene end was trimmed by 6 bases and the J gene end by 0 bases; junction bases not matched to a gene: 3. CDR3 nucleotides: TGTGCCAGCAGTTCTAGCGGGGGAAGCACAGATACGCAGTATTTT. Translated, it gives CASSSSGGSTDTQYF.

In this sample, this clonotype turned up a few times. The chain couples TRBV12-3 or TRBV12-4 to TRBJ1-2, with TRBD1 as a possible D gene (6 bases). Trimming took 6 bases from V and 8 from J, leaving 22 bases between them. The CDR3 covers 15 residues. This chain's CDR3 is CASSPRQAAFEGYTF. CDR3 DNA sequence: TGTGCCAGCAGCCCCAGACAGGCCGCCTTTGAGGGCTACACCTTC.

This clonotype has at least ten counts. The chain couples TRBV20-1 to TRBJ2-3; D may correspond to TRBD1 or TRBD2 (6 bases each). The CDR3 is 14 amino acids. CDR1 is DFQATT, CDR2 SNEGSKA, per germline (reference sequence). The V end lost 0 bases, the J end lost 5 bases, and 12 bases lay between the germline ends. In DNA form, the CDR3 reads TGCAGTGCTAGAGAAAGGGGGGCCGTAGATACGCAGTATTTT. This encodes CSARERGAVDTQYF.

This clonotype has ten or more counts. The chain recombines TRBV7-2 with TRBJ2-5, with D maybe TRBD2 (6 bases). CDR1 SGHTA and CDR2 FQGNSA come from the germline V gene. V was clipped by 3 bases and J by 5 bases, with 13 bases between them. CDR3 length: 14 amino acids. In DNA, the CDR3 is TGTGCCAGCAGCTTGGGGGGTGGACTGGAGACCCAGTACTTC. It translates to CASSLGGGLETQYF. The full variable domain, completed using reference TRBV7-2 and TRBJ2-5, is GAGVSQSPSNKVTEKGKDVELRCDPISGHTALYWYRQSLGQGLEFLIYFQGNSAPDKSGLPSDRFSAERTGGSVSTLTIQRTQQEDSAVYLCASSLGGGLETQYFGPGTRLLVL.

This clonotype showed up many times. This chain links TRBV28 with TRBJ1-5, with D unresolved. Trimming took 4 bases from V and 3 from J, leaving 10 bases between them. The V gene's germline CDR1 is MDHEN and CDR2 SYDVKM. The length of the CDR3 is 14 residues. DNA of the CDR3: TGTGCCAGCAGTTCCAGGACTTTCAATCAGCCCCAGCATTTT. Translation gives CASSSRTFNQPQHF.